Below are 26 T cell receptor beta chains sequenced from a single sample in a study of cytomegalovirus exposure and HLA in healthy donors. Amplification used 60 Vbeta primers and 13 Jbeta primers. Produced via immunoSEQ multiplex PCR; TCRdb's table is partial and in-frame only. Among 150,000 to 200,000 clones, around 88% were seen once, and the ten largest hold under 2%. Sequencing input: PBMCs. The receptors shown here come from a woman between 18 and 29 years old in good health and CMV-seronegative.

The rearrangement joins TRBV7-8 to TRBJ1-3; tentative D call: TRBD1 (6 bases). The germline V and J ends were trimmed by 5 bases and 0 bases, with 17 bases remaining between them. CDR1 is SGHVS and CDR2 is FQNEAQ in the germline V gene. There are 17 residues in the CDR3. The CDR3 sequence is CASSPPYRVSSGNTIYF. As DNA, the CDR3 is TGTGCCAGCAGCCCCCCCTACAGGGTGAGCTCTGGAAACACCATATATTTT.

CDR3 nucleotides: TGCGCCAGCAGCCGAACAGGGGAAGGGACTAACTATGGCTACACCTTC. Protein product: CASSRTGEGTNYGYTF. This rearrangement joins TRBV4-1 to TRBJ1-2, with TRBD1 matching over 7 bases. Germline CDR1 and CDR2: MGHRA and YSYEKL. V lost 4 bases to trimming and J lost 0 bases; unmatched junction nucleotides: 8. The CDR3 is 16 residues long.

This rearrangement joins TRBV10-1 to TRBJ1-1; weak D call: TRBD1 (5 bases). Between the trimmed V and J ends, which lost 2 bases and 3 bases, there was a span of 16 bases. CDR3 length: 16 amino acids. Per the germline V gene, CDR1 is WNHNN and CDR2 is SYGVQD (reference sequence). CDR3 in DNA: TGCGCCAGCAGTGAGGCCCTAGGCAGGGCGGACACTGAAGCTTTCTTT. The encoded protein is CASSEALGRADTEAFF.

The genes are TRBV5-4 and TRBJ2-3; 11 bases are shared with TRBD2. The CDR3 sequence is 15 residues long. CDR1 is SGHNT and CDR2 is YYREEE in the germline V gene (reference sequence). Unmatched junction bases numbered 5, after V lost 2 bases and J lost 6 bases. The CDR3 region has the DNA TGTGCCAGCAGCTTTAATAGCGGGGGGGCGGATACGCAGTATTTT. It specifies CASSFNSGGADTQYF. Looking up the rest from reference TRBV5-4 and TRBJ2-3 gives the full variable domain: ETGVTQSPTHLIKTRGQQVTLRCSSQSGHNTVSWYQQALGQGPQFIFQYYREEENGRGNFPPRFSGLQFPNYSSELNVNALELDDSALYLCASSFNSGGADTQYFGPGTRLTVL.

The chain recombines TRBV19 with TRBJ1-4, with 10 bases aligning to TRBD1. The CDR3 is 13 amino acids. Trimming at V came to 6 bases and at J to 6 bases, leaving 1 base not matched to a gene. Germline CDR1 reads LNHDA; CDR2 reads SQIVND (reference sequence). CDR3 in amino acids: CASRTGGDEKLFF. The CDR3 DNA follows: TGTGCCAGTAGGACAGGGGGCGATGAAAAACTGTTTTTT.

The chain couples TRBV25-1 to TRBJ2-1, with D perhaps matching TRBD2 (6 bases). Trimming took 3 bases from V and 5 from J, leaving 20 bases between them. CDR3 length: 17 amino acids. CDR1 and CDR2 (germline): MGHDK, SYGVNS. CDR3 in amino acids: CASSDQEGQGRHNEQFF. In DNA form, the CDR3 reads TGTGCCAGCAGTGACCAGGAGGGGCAGGGAAGGCACAATGAGCAGTTCTTC.

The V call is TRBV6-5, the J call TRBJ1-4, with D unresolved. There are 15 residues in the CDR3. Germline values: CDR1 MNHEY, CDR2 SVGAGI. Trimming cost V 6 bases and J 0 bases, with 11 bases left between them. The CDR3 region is CASRASQATNEKLFF. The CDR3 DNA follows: TGTGCCAGCAGAGCCTCTCAGGCAACTAATGAAAAACTGTTTTTT.

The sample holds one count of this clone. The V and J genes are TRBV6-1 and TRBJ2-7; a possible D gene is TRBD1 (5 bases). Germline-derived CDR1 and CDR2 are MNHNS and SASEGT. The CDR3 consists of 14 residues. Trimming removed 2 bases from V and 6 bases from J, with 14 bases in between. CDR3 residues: CASSENQGWGEQYF. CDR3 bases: TGTGCCAGCAGTGAAAACCAGGGTTGGGGCGAGCAGTACTTC.

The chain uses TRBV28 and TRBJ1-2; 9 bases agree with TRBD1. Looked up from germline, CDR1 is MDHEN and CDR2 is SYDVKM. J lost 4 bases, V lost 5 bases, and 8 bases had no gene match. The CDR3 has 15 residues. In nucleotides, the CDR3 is TGTGCCAGCAGTGCGCCTCCGGGACAGGGCTATGGCTACACCTTC. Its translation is CASSAPPGQGYGYTF.

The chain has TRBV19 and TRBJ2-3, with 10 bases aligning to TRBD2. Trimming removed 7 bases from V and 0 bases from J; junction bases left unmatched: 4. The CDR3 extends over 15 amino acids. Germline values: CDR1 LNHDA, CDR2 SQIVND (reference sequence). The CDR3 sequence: CASTPTSGSTDTQYF. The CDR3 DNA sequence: TGTGCCAGTACCCCGACTAGCGGGAGCACAGATACGCAGTATTTT.

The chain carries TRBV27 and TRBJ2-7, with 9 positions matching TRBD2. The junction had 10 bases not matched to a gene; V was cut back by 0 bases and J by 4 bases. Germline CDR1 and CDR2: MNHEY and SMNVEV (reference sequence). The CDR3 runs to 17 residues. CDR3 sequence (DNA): TGTGCCAGCAGTTTATCGATTTTTGCGGGAGGGCCTTACGAGCAGTACTTC. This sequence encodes CASSLSIFAGGPYEQYF.

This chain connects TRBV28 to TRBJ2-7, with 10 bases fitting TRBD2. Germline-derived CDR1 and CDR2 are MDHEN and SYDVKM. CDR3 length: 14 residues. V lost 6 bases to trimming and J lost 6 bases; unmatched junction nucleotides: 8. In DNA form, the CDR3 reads TGTGCCAGCAGGGATACTAGCGGGACGACCGAGCAGTACTTC. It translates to CASRDTSGTTEQYF.

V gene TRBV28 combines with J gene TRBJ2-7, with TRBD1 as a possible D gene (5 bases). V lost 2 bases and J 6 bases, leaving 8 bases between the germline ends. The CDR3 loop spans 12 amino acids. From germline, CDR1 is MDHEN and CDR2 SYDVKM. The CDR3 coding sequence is TGTGCCAGCAGTTTAAGCAGGGCCGAGCAGTACTTC. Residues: CASSLSRAEQYF.

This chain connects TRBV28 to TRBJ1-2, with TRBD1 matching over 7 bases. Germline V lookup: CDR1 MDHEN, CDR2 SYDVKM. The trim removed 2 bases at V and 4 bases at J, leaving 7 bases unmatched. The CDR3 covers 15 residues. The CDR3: CASSLTTGSGYGYTF. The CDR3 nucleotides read TGTGCCAGCAGTTTAACGACAGGGTCAGGCTATGGCTACACCTTC.

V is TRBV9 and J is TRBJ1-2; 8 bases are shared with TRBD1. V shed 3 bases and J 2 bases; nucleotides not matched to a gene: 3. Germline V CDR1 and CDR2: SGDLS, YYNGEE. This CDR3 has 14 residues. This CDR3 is CASSAGQGNYGYTF. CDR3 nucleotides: TGTGCCAGCAGCGCAGGACAGGGCAACTATGGCTACACCTTC.

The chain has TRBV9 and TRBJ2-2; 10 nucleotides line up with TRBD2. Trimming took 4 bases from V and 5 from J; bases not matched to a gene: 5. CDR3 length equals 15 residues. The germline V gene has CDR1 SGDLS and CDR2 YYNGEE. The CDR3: CASSNLGLATGELFF. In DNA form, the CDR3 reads TGTGCCAGCAGCAACTTGGGACTAGCGACCGGGGAGCTGTTTTTT.

CDR3 sequence (DNA): TGTGCCAGCAGCCGACAGGGGTTGGACGAGACCCAGTACTTC. Translation: CASSRQGLDETQYF. This chain links TRBV7-3 with TRBJ2-5; 8 bases align to TRBD1. The ends lost 5 bases at V and 5 bases at J; junction bases unmatched: 7. This CDR3 spans 14 amino acids. Germline V gene data show CDR1 as SGHTA and CDR2 as FQGTGA.

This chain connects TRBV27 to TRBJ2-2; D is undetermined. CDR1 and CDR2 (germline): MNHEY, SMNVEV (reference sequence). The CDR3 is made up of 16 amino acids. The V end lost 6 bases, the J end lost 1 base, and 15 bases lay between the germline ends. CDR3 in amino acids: CASRPNSQQNTGELFF. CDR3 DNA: TGTGCCAGCAGACCCAACAGCCAGCAGAACACCGGGGAGCTGTTTTTT.

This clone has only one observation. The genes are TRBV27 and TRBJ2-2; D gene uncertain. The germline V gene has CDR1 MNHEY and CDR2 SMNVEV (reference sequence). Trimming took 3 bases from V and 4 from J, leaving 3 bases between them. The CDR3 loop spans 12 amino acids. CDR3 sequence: CASSFVTGELFF. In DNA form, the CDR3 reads TGTGCCAGCAGTTTCGTCACCGGGGAGCTGTTTTTT.

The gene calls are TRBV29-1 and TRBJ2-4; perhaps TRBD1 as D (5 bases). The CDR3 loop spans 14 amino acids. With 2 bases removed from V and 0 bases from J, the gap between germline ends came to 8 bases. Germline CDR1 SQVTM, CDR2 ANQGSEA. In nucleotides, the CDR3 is TGCAGCGTTGAATTGGGGCAAGCCAAAAACATTCAGTACTTC. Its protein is CSVELGQAKNIQYF. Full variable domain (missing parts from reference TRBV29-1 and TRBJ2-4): SAVISQKPSRDICQRGTSLTIQCQVDSQVTMMFWYRQQPGQSLTLIATANQGSEATYESGFVIDKFPISRPNLTFSTLTVSNMSPEDSSIYLCSVELGQAKNIQYFGAGTRLSVL.

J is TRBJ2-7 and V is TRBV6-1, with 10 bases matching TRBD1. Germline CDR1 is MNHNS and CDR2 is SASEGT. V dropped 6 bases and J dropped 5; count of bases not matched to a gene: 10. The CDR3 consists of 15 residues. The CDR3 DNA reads TGTGCCAGCAGGATATCCGGGACAGGGGCCCACGAGCAGTACTTC. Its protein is CASRISGTGAHEQYF.

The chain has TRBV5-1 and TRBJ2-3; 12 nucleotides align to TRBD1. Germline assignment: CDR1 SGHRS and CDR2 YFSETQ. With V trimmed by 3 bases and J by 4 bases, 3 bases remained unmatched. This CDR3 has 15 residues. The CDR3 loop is CASSSGQGAADTQYF. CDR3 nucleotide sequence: TGCGCCAGCAGCTCGGGACAGGGGGCGGCAGATACGCAGTATTTT.

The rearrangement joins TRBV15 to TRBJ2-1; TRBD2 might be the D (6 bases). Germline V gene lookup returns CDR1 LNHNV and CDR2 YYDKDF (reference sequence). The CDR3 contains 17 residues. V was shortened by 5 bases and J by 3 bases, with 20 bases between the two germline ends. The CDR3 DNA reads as TGTGCCACCAGCGCACACGTTGGAGGGGCGGGCTACAATGAGCAGTTCTTC. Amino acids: CATSAHVGGAGYNEQFF.

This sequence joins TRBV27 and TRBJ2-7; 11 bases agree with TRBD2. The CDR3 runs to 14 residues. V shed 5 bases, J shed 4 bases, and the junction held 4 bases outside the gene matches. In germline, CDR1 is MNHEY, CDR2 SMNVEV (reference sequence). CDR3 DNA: TGTGCCAGCAGTCCATGGACTAGCGGGTACGAGCAGTACTTC. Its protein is CASSPWTSGYEQYF.

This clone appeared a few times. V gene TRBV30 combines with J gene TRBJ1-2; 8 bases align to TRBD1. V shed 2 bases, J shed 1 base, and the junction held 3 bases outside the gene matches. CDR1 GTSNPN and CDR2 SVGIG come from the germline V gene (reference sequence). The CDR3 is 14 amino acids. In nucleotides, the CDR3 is TGTGCCTGGAGTCAGGACAGGGTTAACTATGGCTACACCTTC. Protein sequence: CAWSQDRVNYGYTF.

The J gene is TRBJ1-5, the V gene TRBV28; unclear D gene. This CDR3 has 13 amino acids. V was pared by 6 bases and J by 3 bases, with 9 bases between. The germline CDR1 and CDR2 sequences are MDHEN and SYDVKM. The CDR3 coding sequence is TGTGCCAGCAGCACTACCCCCAATCAGCCCCAGCATTTT. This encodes CASSTTPNQPQHF.